This T cell receptor (beta chain) was sequenced in a study of blood T cells in healthy people across ages. Sample-barcoded 5' priming and a J-beta primer mix drove a second PCR of roughly 7 to 11 cycles. MiXCR, applied by TCRdb to the 5' RACE reads, yields one record per CDR3 protein. The sample holds about 800,000 distinct CDR3 sequences; 20% to 30% are singletons and the top ten take roughly 3.5%. Extraction yielded at least 6 micrograms of total RNA per sample. Germline V CDR1 and CDR2: ENHRY, SYGVKD. This CDR3 spans 15 amino acids. V was trimmed by 5 bases and J by 5 bases, leaving 17 bases between them. These data also featured in a second study, about T cells of mothers and their children. That paper notes: Mothers yielded over 10 million CDR3 reads, children 2.5 million to 3 million each. Biologically related mothers and children overlapped slightly more than unrelated pairs, a non-significant difference.

This chain connects TRBV10-3 to TRBJ2-3, with D possibly being TRBD1 or TRBD2 (5 bases each). This sequence was found in a boy aged 5-17 years in good health. Source material: blood. The CDR3 region is CAISYAGTYKDTQYF. CDR3 in DNA: TGTGCCATCAGTTACGCCGGGACCTACAAAGATACGCAGTATTTT.